The 23 T cell receptor beta chains presented below share a single source sample, sequenced in a study of patients and donors after allogeneic stem cell transplantation. A single record per CDR3 protein comes from TCRdb applying MiXCR to the RT-PCR reads. The table lists roughly 200,000 distinct CDR3 sequences, 41% of them singletons. The specimen sequenced was blood, either unsorted or a sorted T cell fraction (not recorded which). The receptors come from a human donor who was either an allogeneic HSCT recipient or a stem cell or donor lymphocyte infusion donor (not recorded which). It is not recorded whose cells these are; they may come from a transplant donor.

The CDR3 nucleotides read TGTGCCAGCAGCACGAGAGGTGCGAACTATGGCTACACCTTC. Protein: CASSTRGANYGYTF. This sequence joins TRBV7-2 and TRBJ1-2; D gene unclear. This CDR3 is 14 amino acids long. V was clipped by 5 bases and J by 2 bases, with 12 bases between them. Germline V lookup: CDR1 SGHTA, CDR2 FQGNSA.

The V and J genes are TRBV12-3 or TRBV12-4 and TRBJ2-3; TRBD2 matches at 11 bases. This CDR3 has 19 residues. V lost 3 bases and J lost 1; bases outside the gene matches: 12. The CDR3 region has the DNA TGTGCCAGCAGTTTCCCTGACGAGGGACTAGCGGTCGGCACAGATACGCAGTATTTT. Encoded protein: CASSFPDEGLAVGTDTQYF.

This clonotype was seen only a few times. The chain joins TRBV12-3 or TRBV12-4 to TRBJ2-5; no clear D gene. V was pared by 1 base and J by 5 bases, with 8 bases between. The CDR3 length is 13 residues. This CDR3 reads CASSLELAETQYF. DNA for the CDR3: TGTGCCAGCAGTTTAGAGCTGGCGGAGACCCAGTACTTC.

A note on this clonotype: Relative to the germline gene, one junction end is altered; a read error may explain this. The rearrangement links TRBV5-6 to TRBJ1-2, with D possibly being TRBD1 (5 bases). CDR3 length: 13 residues. From germline, CDR1 is SGHDT and CDR2 YYEEEE. The CDR3 region has the DNA TGTGCCAGCAGCTTGGGGACACTCTATGGCCACACCTTC. Translating it yields CASSLGTLYGHTF.

The chain is built from TRBV4-2 and TRBJ2-1, with TRBD2 matching 10 bases. Germline V gene lookup returns CDR1 LGHNA and CDR2 YNFKEQ. The junction had 0 bases not matched to a gene; V was cut back by 6 bases and J by 7 bases. The CDR3 is made up of 12 amino acids. The DNA for the CDR3 is TGTGCCAGCAGGACTAGCGGGAATGAGCAGTTCTTC. Translation: CASRTSGNEQFF.

The rearrangement uses TRBV6-2 or TRBV6-3 and TRBJ2-5; D not resolved. Deletions cut 5 bases from V and 8 bases from J, with 18 bases between. The CDR3 runs to 14 residues. CDR1 and CDR2 (germline): MNHEY, SVGEGT. The CDR3 here is CASSAPWTPGTQYF. The CDR3 coding sequence is TGTGCCAGCAGTGCGCCTTGGACCCCGGGCACCCAGTACTTC.

This sequence joins TRBV4-2 and TRBJ1-2; D is possibly TRBD1 (5 bases). Germline lookup yields CDR1 LGHNA and CDR2 YNFKEQ. V was cut by 3 bases and J by 4 bases, with 15 bases left in between. The CDR3 loop spans 15 amino acids. This chain's CDR3 is CASSHPGGGGYGYTF. CDR3 nucleotide sequence: TGTGCCAGCAGCCATCCCGGGGGGGGTGGCTATGGCTACACCTTC.

V is TRBV9 and J is TRBJ1-2, with a weak D call TRBD1 (6 bases). Germline CDR1 is SGDLS and CDR2 is YYNGEE. Trimming cost V 4 bases and J 5 bases, with 12 bases left between them. CDR3 length: 13 residues. The chain's CDR3 is CASSPTGRYGYTF. The DNA for the CDR3 is TGTGCCAGCAGCCCTACAGGGAGATATGGCTACACCTTC.

The CDR3 DNA sequence: TGTGCCAGCAGCCAAGGTGAGGGAGGGGATTACGAGCAGTACTTC. Its protein is CASSQGEGGDYEQYF. The chain is built from TRBV4-2 and TRBJ2-7, with 7 bases matching TRBD2. V was pared by 1 base and J by 4 bases, with 7 bases of the junction left unmatched. The CDR3 length is 15 residues. The V gene's germline CDR1 is LGHNA and CDR2 YNFKEQ.

The count of this clonotype is one. The chain uses TRBV6-5 and TRBJ2-1, with D possibly called TRBD1 or TRBD2 (5 bases each). V dropped 6 bases and J dropped 7 bases, with 19 bases sitting between them. Germline lookup yields CDR1 MNHEY and CDR2 SVGAGI. This CDR3 has 15 amino acids. The CDR3 DNA is TGTGCCAGCAGCTATAGGGACCTCTTCAGGAATGAGCAGTTCTTC. Its translation: CASSYRDLFRNEQFF.

This chain connects TRBV6-2 or TRBV6-3 to TRBJ1-5, with D unclear. V was shortened by 2 bases and J by 5 bases, with 4 bases between the two germline ends. CDR3 length: 12 residues. Germline V gene lookup returns CDR1 MNHEY and CDR2 SVGEGT. The CDR3 DNA reads TGTGCCAGCAGTTACGGGGATCAGCCCCAGCATTTT. Its protein product is CASSYGDQPQHF.

The chain has TRBV29-1 and TRBJ2-5; the match to TRBD1 covers 10 bases. Germline V lookup: CDR1 SQVTM, CDR2 ANQGSEA. J was trimmed by 4 bases and V by 4 bases; bases with no gene match: 3. The CDR3 loop spans 13 amino acids. The CDR3 region is CSVVRDRGETQYF. In DNA form, the CDR3 reads TGCAGCGTTGTCCGGGACAGGGGAGAGACCCAGTACTTC.

The V and J genes are TRBV5-1 and TRBJ2-1; no definite D call. The germline V gene has CDR1 SGHRS and CDR2 YFSETQ. CDR3 size: 15 residues. Between the trimmed V and J ends, which lost 1 base and 2 bases, there was a span of 10 bases. The CDR3 DNA sequence: TGCGCCAGCAGCTTGTGGCTAGAACCCTACAATGAGCAGTTCTTC. This gives the protein CASSLWLEPYNEQFF.

Ten or more counts support this clonotype. A read error may account for a junction end that differs from germline. The V and J genes are TRBV5-1 and TRBJ1-1; tentatively, D is TRBD1 (6 bases). CDR3 length equals 14 residues. Per the germline V gene, CDR1 is SGHRS and CDR2 is YFSETQ. The CDR3 region has the DNA TGTGCCAGCAGCTTAGGCACAGGGAGGACTGAAGCTTTCTTT. This encodes CASSLGTGRTEAFF.

The chain recombines TRBV5-1 with TRBJ2-5, with 9 positions matching TRBD1. Germline trimming cut 4 bases from V and 5 bases from J; bases unmatched to any gene: 6. The CDR3 has 14 residues. CDR1 and CDR2 (germline): SGHRS, YFSETQ. The CDR3 protein is CASSKDRGGETQYF. CDR3 in DNA: TGCGCCAGCAGCAAGGACAGGGGCGGCGAGACCCAGTACTTC. Based on the CDR3 plus reference TRBV5-1 and TRBJ2-5, the full variable domain is KAGVTQTPRYLIKTRGQQVTLSCSPISGHRSVSWYQQTPGQGLQFLFEYFSETQRNKGNFPGRFSGRQFSNSRSEMNVSTLELGDSALYLCASSKDRGGETQYFGPGTRLLVL.

In this sample, this clonotype turned up many times. This sequence joins TRBV20-1 and TRBJ1-2; D ambiguous. The V gene's germline CDR1 is DFQATT and CDR2 SNEGSKA (reference sequence). The CDR3 has 12 amino acids. The DNA of the CDR3 is TGCATGGTGTTAGTTTCTAACTATGGCTACACCTTC. Protein product: CMVLVSNYGYTF.

CDR3 in DNA: TGCAGCGCCCCCCTCCCGGGTAGGGCTGAAGCTTTCTTT. Translated, it gives CSAPLPGRAEAFF. The chain couples TRBV29-1 to TRBJ1-1, with D uncertain. The V gene's germline CDR1 is SQVTM and CDR2 ANQGSEA. This CDR3 is built from 13 residues. Trimming cost V 7 bases and J 6 bases, with 18 bases left between them.

The rearrangement joins TRBV6-5 to TRBJ1-1; possibly TRBD1 for D (6 bases). The CDR3 is made up of 14 amino acids. V was pared by 9 bases and J by 5 bases, with 19 bases between. Germline loops: CDR1 MNHEY, CDR2 SVGAGI. The CDR3 loop reads CASTTGRVRTEAFF. CDR3 nucleotide sequence: TGTGCCAGTACCACAGGGCGTGTAAGGACTGAAGCTTTCTTT.

The sample holds one count of this clonotype. The rearrangement links TRBV7-2 to TRBJ1-1; D ambiguous. Germline assignment: CDR1 SGHTA and CDR2 FQGNSA. Trimming left V 5 bases short and J 6 bases short, with 10 bases between. The CDR3 spans 12 residues. CDR3 sequence: CASSAPTAEAFF. The CDR3 coding sequence is TGTGCCAGCAGCGCTCCCACAGCTGAAGCTTTCTTT.

J is TRBJ2-1 and V is TRBV12-3 or TRBV12-4; D is unclear. V lost 6 bases, J lost 2 bases, and 17 bases lay in between. This CDR3 is 16 amino acids long. Here the CDR3 DNA reads TGTGCCAGCAGCGAAAGGTCGACATCCCCCTACAATGAGCAGTTCTTC. Protein: CASSERSTSPYNEQFF.

This clonotype was seen at least ten times. V is TRBV12-3 or TRBV12-4 and J is TRBJ1-5; D might be TRBD1 (5 bases). Trimming cost V 2 bases and J 0 bases, with 8 bases left between them. CDR3 size: 15 residues. The CDR3 DNA reads as TGTGCCAGCAGTTTAACAGGTTATAGCAATCAGCCCCAGCATTTT. Amino acids: CASSLTGYSNQPQHF.

This rearrangement joins TRBV5-1 to TRBJ2-3; no clear D gene. V was pared by 3 bases and J by 2 bases, with 4 bases between. The CDR3 runs to 12 residues. Germline CDR1 SGHRS, CDR2 YFSETQ. The CDR3 coding sequence is TGCGCCAGCAGCTGGACCACAGATACGCAGTATTTT. It encodes CASSWTTDTQYF.

In this sample, this clonotype turned up a few times. The gene calls are TRBV29-1 and TRBJ2-6, with D perhaps TRBD1 (6 bases). The CDR3 extends over 14 amino acids. Per the germline V gene, CDR1 is SQVTM and CDR2 is ANQGSEA. The V end was cut by 5 bases, the J end by 0 bases, with 8 bases between. The CDR3 DNA reads TGCAGCGTTTCAGGGGACTCTGGGGCCAACGTCCTGACTTTC. Its protein is CSVSGDSGANVLTF.